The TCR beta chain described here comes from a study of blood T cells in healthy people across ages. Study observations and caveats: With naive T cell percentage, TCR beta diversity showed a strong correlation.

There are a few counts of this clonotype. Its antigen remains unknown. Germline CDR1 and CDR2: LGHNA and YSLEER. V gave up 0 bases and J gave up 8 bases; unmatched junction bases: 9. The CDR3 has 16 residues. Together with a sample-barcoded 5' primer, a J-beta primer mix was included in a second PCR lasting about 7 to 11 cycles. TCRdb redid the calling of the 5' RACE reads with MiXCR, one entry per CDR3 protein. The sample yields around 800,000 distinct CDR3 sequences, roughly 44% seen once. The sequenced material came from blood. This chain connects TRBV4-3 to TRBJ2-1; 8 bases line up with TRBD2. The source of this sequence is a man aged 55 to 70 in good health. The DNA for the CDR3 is TGCGCCAGCAGCCAAGATTTAAGCGGGGGAAAGGATGAGCAGTTCTTC. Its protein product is CASSQDLSGGKDEQFF.